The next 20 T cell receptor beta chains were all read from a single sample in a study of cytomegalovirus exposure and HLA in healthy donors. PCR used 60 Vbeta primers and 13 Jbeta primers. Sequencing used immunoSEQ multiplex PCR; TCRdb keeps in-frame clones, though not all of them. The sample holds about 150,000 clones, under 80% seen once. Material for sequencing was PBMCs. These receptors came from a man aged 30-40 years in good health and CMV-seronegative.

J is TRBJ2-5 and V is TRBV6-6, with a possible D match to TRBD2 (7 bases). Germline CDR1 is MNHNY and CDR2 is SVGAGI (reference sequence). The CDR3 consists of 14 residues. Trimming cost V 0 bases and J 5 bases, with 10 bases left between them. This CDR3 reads CASSYSEGGETQYF. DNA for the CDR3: TGTGCCAGCAGTTACTCGGAGGGGGGGGAGACCCAGTACTTC.

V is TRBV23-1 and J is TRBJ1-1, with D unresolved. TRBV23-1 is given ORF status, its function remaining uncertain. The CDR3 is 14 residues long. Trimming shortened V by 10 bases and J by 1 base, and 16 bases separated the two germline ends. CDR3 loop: CATRSREGNTEAFF. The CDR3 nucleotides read TGCGCCACGAGGTCCCGGGAAGGGAACACTGAAGCTTTCTTT.

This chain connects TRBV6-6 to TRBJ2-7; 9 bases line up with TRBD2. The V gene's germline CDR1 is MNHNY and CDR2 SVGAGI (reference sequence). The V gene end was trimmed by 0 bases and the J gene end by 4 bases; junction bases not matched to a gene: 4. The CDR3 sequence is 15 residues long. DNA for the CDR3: TGTGCCAGCAGTTACTCGGAAGCGGGGGGTTACGAGCAGTACTTC. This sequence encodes CASSYSEAGGYEQYF.

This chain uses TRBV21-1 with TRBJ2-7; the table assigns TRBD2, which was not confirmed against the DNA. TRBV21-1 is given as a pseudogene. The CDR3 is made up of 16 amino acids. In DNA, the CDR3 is TGTGCCAGCAGCCGGGGGGCGGGGGGACTCTCCTACGAGCAGTACTTC. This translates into CASSRGAGGLSYEQYF.

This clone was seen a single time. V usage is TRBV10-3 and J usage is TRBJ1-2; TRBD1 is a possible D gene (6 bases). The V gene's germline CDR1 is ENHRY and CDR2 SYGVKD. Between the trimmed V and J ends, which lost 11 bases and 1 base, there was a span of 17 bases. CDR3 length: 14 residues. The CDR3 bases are TGTGCCGCAAGTCGCCAACAGGGTAACTATGGCTACACCTTC. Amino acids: CAASRQQGNYGYTF.

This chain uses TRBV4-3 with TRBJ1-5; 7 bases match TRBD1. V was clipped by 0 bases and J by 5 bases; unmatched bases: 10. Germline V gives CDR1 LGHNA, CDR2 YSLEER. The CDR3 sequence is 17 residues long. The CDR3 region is CASSQDRGGASDQPQHF. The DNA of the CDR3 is TGCGCCAGCAGCCAAGATCGAGGGGGCGCGAGCGATCAGCCCCAGCATTTT.

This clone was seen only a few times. The chain's CDR3 is CASSEAYRTSNQPQHF. CDR3 sequence (DNA): TGTGCCAGCAGTGAAGCGTACAGGACTAGCAATCAGCCCCAGCATTTT. The chain couples TRBV6-1 to TRBJ1-5, with D perhaps matching TRBD1 (5 bases). Between the trimmed V and J ends, which lost 0 bases and 0 bases, there was a span of 9 bases. Germline lookup yields CDR1 MNHNS and CDR2 SASEGT. The CDR3 totals 16 residues.

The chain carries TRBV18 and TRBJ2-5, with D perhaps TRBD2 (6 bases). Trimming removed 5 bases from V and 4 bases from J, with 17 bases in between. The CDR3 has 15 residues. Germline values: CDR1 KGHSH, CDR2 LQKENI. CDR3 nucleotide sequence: TGTGCCAGCTCATCTACCTCGGCGGGACGAGAGACCCAGTACTTC. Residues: CASSSTSAGRETQYF.

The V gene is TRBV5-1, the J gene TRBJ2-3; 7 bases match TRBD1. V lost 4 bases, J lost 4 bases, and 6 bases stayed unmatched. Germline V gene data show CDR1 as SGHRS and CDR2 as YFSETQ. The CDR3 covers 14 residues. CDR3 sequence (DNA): TGCGCCAGCAGCACCGGACAGGTTCCAGATACGCAGTATTTT. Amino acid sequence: CASSTGQVPDTQYF.

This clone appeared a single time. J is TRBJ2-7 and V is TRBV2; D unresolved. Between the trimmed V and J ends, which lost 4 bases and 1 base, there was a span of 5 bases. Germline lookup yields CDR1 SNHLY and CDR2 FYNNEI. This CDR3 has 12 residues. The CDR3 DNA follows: TGTGCCAGCAGTGCTAGATCCTACGAGCAGTACTTC. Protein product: CASSARSYEQYF.

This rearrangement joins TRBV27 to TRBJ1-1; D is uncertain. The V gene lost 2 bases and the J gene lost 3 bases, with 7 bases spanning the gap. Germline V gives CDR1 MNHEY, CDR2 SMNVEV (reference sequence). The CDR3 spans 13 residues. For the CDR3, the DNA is TGTGCCAGCAGTTTAATGGCAGACACTGAAGCTTTCTTT. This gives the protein CASSLMADTEAFF.

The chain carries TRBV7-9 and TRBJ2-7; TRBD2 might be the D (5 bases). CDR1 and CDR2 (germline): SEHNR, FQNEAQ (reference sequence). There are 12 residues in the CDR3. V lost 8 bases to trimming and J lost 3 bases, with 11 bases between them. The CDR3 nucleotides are TGTGCCAGCCAGGCCGCGGGCTACGAGCAGTACTTC. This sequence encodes CASQAAGYEQYF.

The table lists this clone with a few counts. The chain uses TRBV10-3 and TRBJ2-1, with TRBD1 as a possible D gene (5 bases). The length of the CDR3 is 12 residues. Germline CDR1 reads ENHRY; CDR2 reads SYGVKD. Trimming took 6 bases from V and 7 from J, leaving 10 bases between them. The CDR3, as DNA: TGTGCCATCAGGGGGCTAGGTAATGAGCAGTTCTTC. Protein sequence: CAIRGLGNEQFF.

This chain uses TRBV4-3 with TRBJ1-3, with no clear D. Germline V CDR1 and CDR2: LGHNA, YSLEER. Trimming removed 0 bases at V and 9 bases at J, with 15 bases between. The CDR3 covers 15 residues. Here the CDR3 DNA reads TGCGCCAGCAGCCAAGATCACGACGCCGCGGGCACCATATATTTT. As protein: CASSQDHDAAGTIYF.

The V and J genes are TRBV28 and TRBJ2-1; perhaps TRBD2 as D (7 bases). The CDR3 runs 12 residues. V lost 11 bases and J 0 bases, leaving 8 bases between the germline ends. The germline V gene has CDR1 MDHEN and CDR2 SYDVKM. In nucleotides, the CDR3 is TGTGCCGGGGGGGCCTCCTACAATGAGCAGTTCTTC. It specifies CAGGASYNEQFF.

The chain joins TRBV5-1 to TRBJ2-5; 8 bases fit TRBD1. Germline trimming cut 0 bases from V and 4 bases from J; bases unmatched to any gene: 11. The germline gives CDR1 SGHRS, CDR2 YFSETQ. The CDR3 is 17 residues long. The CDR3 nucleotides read TGCGCCAGCAGCTTGGGGCAGGGGGCAAATCGTGGAGAGACCCAGTACTTC. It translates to CASSLGQGANRGETQYF.

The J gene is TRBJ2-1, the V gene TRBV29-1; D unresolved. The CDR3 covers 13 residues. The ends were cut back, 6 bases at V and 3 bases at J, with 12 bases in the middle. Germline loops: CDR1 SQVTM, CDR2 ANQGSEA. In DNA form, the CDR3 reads TGCAGCGTAGAACCACAAAACTACAATGAGCAGTTCTTC. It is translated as CSVEPQNYNEQFF.

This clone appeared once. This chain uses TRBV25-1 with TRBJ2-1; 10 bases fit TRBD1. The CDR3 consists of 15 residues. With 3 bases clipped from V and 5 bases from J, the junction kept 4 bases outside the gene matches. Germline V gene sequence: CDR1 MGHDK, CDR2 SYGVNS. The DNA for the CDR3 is TGTGCCAGCAGTGACTGGACAGGGGGTGACAATGAGCAGTTCTTC. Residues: CASSDWTGGDNEQFF.

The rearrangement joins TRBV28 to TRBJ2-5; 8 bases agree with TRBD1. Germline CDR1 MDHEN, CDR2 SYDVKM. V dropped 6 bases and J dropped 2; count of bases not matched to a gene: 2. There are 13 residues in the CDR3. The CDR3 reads CASRDRGQETQYF. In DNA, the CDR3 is TGTGCCAGCAGAGACAGGGGACAAGAGACCCAGTACTTC.

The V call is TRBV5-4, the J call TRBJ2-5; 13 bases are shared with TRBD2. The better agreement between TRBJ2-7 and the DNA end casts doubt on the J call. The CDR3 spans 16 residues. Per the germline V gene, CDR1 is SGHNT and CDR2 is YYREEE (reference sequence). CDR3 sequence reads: CASSLLRTSGGYEQYF. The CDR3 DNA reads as TGTGCCAGCAGCTTGTTAAGGACTAGCGGGGGTTACGAGCAGTACTTC.